The 4 T cell receptor beta chains below were found in one sample sequenced in a study of beta chain features in type 1 diabetes. Findings of the study overall: Across all four CD4+ subsets, people with type 1 diabetes showed modestly shorter TCRB CDR3s.

Expressed TCRB transcripts were sequenced because the entire RNA isolate underwent reverse transcription. Some clones are missing from TCRdb's copy, which holds only in-frame ones; the method was immunoSEQ multiplex PCR. Among fewer than 300,000 clones listed, 11% were seen once. These TCRs are of unknown antigen specificity. Sequencing was done on a sample of naive CD4+ T cells from blood. The receptor set was obtained from a man aged 25 to 45 with type 1 diabetes.

This clone was counted between two and nine times. V is TRBV18 and J is TRBJ1-4; D uncertain. This CDR3 region has 13 residues. Germline values: CDR1 KGHSH, CDR2 LQKENI. Trimming stripped 4 bases from V and 8 bases from J, with 11 bases between. The CDR3: CASSRNREEKLFF. The CDR3 region has the DNA TGTGCCAGCTCACGCAACCGGGAGGAAAAACTGTTTTTT.

The CDR3: CASSLGGTGGYGYTF. In DNA form, the CDR3 reads TGCGCCAGCAGCTTGGGCGGGACAGGGGGCTATGGCTACACCTTC. The chain carries TRBV5-1 and TRBJ1-2, with TRBD1 matching 11 bases. The trim removed 0 bases at V and 4 bases at J, leaving 2 bases unmatched. Germline assignment: CDR1 SGHRS and CDR2 YFSETQ. The CDR3 extends over 15 amino acids.

This clone was seen more than once but under ten times. The chain links TRBV6-1 to TRBJ2-7; D is possibly TRBD2 (5 bases). Per the germline V gene, CDR1 is MNHNS and CDR2 is SASEGT. V gave up 7 bases and J gave up 0 bases, with 10 bases separating them. The length of the CDR3 is 13 residues. CDR3 region: CASTIASSYEQYF. The CDR3 bases are TGTGCCAGCACTATAGCGAGCTCCTACGAGCAGTACTTC.

This chain uses TRBV9 with TRBJ1-2, with TRBD1 matching over 7 bases. CDR1 and CDR2 from the germline V gene are SGDLS and YYNGEE. V lost 3 bases to trimming and J lost 5 bases; unmatched junction nucleotides: 16. The CDR3 has 17 amino acids. The CDR3 sequence is CASSARGGGDRVYGYTF. The CDR3 region has the DNA TGTGCCAGCAGCGCGAGAGGGGGTGGCGACAGGGTTTATGGCTACACCTTC.